This entry features one TCR beta chain sequence. What this receptor recognizes is not known. Base qualities are missing; no much larger clone stands one base away. According to the germline V gene (reference sequence), CDR1 reads SEHNR and CDR2 reads FQNEAQ. Reading from cysteine to phenylalanine, the CDR3 counts 14 amino acids. The sequence is cut down to CDR3 DNA, 42 bases in frame from base 1. Each donor gave one peripheral blood draw, approximately 0.11 L on average, collected into heparinised tubes. A BD FACSAria II and a panel including CD45RO, CCR7, CD25, CD127, CD95 and CD27 were used to sort naive, central memory, regulatory and stem cell-like memory CD4+ T cells. Every sorted population had a purity above 95%. PBMCs were isolated immediately by Lymphoprep density gradient centrifugation and stained directly without culture. Samples were stained and sorted in pairs, with one healthy donor and one patient per experiment, so that batch effects were minimized.

This sample was taken from a study of beta chain features in type 1 diabetes (dated by TCRdb to the late 2010s). Concerning the study at large: Mean age, gender distribution, total cell number and subset yield were not different between patients and healthy donors. Across all samples, almost 110 million sorted cells were examined, and cell number per subset correlated strongly with RNA yield. The study compared TCRB repertoires of sorted circulating CD4+ T cell subsets between recently diagnosed type 1 diabetes patients and matched healthy donors. Regulatory and stem cell-like memory subsets were obtained from only 8 patients and roughly eight healthy donors, while naive and central memory subsets were obtained from all 28 donors. Study-level results and caveats: At VDJ recombination sites, type 1 diabetes patients had fewer insertions and more deleted nucleotides, which implies abnormalities in thymic rearrangement. PCR may preferentially amplify shorter templates, but because patient and control samples were amplified and corrected together, any resulting skew would affect both groups equally. Type 1 diabetes patients showed a moderate but significant shortening of TCRB CDR3 length in all four CD4+ subsets. Sequencing cDNA rather than genomic DNA could over-represent highly expressing activated cells, although activation and CD3 levels did not differ between groups. Naive, central memory and regulatory TCRB repertoires appeared to be more alike among patients than among healthy donors. Only small numbers of individuals were included in the HLA sub-analyses, which left unresolved whether HLA type had any influence on TCRB rearrangement.

The entire amount of isolated RNA was reverse transcribed using the High Capacity cDNA Reverse Transcription Kit, so the sequenced TCRB transcripts were expressed ones. Deep immunoSEQ sequencing was applied to naive, central memory and regulatory T cell samples, giving an average of about 3.8 million total reads per sample. Sorted cells were lysed in RLT buffer and RNA was extracted with DNase-treated RNeasy Micro or Mini kits, depending on cell number. Each cell subset was processed on its own to prevent cross-contamination, while patient and healthy donor samples were processed together. Using the immunoSEQ multiplex PCR, TCRB sequences were amplified from cDNA into 87-bp fragments spanning the CDR3 region. Sequencing of the amplicons was performed on the Illumina HiSeq platform. On the study's bioinformatics: Synthetic template baselines were used to correct PCR bias computationally, reads within Hamming distance 2 were collapsed, and singletons that could not be merged were discarded. Reads were aligned against IMGT so that V, D and J genes, CDR3 length and insertions or deletions at six rearrangement sites could be assigned. Clonotype counts were normalized to sorted cell number within each subset before computing true diversity and Gini coefficients with the tcR R package. The overlap coefficient, calculated on TCRB nucleotide sequences, was used to quantify repertoire sharing. This is the immuneACCESS table as TCRdb keeps it, with only in-frame sequences that have V and J called. A part of the clones is gone; compared with another copy, unresolved V genes explain less than half, and the rest is unexplained. V, J and clone size are taken as reported in that table, and D and trimming were inferred from the DNA itself. The sample yields about 150,000 clones; about 13% were counted once. The leading ten clones occupy under 1.5% of the sample.

The material sequenced was central memory CD4+ T cells from blood. The rearrangement combines TRBV7-9 with TRBJ2-5; tentative D gene TRBD2, with 5 bases matching. The better agreement between TRBJ2-7 and the DNA end casts doubt on the J call. This clonotype originated in a man aged 18 to 30 with type 1 diabetes. The DNA is as follows: TGTGCCAGCAGTCCATTTGGAGGCACCTACGAGCAGTACTTC. Protein translation: CASSPFGGTYEQYF.